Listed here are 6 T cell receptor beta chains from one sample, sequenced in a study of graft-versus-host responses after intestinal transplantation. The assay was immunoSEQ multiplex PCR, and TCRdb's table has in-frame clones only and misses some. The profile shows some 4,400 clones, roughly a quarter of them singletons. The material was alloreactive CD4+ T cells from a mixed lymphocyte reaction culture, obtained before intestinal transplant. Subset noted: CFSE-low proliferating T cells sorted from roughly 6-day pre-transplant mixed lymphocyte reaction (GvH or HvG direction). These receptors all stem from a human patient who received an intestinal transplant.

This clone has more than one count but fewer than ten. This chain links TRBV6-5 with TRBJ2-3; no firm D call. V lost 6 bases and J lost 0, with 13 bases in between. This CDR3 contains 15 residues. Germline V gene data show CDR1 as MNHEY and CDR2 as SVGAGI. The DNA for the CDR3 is TGTGCCAGCAGGTCTACCTCCGCTAGCACAGATACGCAGTATTTT. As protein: CASRSTSASTDTQYF.

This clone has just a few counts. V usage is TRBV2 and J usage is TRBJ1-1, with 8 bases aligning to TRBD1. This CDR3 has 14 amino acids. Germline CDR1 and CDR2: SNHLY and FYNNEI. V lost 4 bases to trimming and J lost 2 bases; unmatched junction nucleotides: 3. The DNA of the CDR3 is TGTGCCAGCAGTGTTCAGGGGGCTAACACTGAAGCTTTCTTT. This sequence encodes CASSVQGANTEAFF.

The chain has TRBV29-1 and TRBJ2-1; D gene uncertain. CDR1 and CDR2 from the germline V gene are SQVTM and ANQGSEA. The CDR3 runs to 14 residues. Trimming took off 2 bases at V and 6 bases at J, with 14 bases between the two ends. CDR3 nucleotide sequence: TGCAGCGTTGAATTTGGGCTTCTTCCCAATGAGCAGTTCTTC. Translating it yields CSVEFGLLPNEQFF.

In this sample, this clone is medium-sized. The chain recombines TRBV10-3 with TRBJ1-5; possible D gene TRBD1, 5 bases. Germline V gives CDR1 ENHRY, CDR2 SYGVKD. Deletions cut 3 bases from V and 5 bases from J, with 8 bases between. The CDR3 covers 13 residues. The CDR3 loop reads CAISDRVDQPQHF. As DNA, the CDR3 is TGTGCCATCAGTGACAGGGTGGATCAGCCCCAGCATTTT.

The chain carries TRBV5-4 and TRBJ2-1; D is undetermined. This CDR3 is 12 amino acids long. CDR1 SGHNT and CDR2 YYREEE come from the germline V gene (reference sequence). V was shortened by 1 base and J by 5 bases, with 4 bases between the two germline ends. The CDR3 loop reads CASSLWDNEQFF. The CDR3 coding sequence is TGTGCCAGCAGCTTGTGGGACAATGAGCAGTTCTTC.

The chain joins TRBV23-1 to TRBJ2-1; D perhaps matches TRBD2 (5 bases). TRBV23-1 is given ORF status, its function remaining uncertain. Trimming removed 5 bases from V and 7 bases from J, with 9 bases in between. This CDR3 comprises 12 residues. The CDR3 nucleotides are TGCGCCAGCAGTTCCCGAGGGAATGAGCAGTTCTTC. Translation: CASSSRGNEQFF.